The entry below describes one T cell receptor (beta chain). Its antigen has not been determined. No quality values exist for individual bases; no much larger clone is one base distant. CND-RA patients were negative for the clinical CCP2 antibody test, and joint destruction progressed despite active therapy. Every CND-RA patient showed typical joint destruction in the wrists and ankles and had failed conventional anti-rheumatic therapy. CND-RA patients were sampled after long disease histories, spanning decades in several cases, rather than at diagnosis. Each patient provided about 47 millilitres of EDTA-anticoagulated peripheral blood. Peripheral blood mononuclear cells were isolated by Ficoll-Paque PLUS density gradient separation. Using AutoMACS magnetic bead positive selection, CD8+ cells were isolated from either fresh or cryopreserved PBMCs, and flow cytometry was used to check purity. Genomic DNA was extracted using Nucleospin Tissue or Tissue XS kits and then quantified on a Qubit 2.0 fluorometer.

The source of the sample is a study of CD8 T cells in seronegative destructive rheumatoid arthritis (TCRdb year 2020). Study-level background: Most of the eight CND-RA patients were receiving biological drugs at sampling. The study compared peripheral CD8+ TCRbeta repertoires from patients with CCP-negative destructive rheumatoid arthritis (CND-RA) against repertoires from newly diagnosed seropositive RA, seronegative RA and healthy controls. Comparison cohorts of seropositive RA, seronegative RA and healthy controls came from an earlier published TCRbeta dataset rather than new sequencing. General findings and caveats noted by the study authors: Without diagnostic samples, TCR repertoire differences may partly reflect poor disease control over the years rather than being present at onset. With age adjusted for, CD8+ TCRbeta repertoires in CND-RA patients appeared less diverse and more clonal than repertoires in other RA subtypes. Compared with controls and other RA subtypes, CND-RA repertoires contained more CMV-reactive and fewer influenza A-reactive CD8+ TCRbeta sequences. The small size of the CND-RA cohort was noted as a limitation of the study. A distinct set of enriched public clonotypes appeared to be present in CND-RA patients, and the authors interpreted this finding as support for a separate disease subset. No public clonotype enrichment survived Benjamini-Hochberg correction across the roughly 120,000 clonotypes tested.

Following the manufacturer's instructions, genomic DNA from CD8+ cells served as the input for TCRbeta sequencing. The immunoSEQ assay was used for TCRbeta sequencing, which was carried out at a genomics technology centre in Finland. Per the authors' processing: Clonotype tables generated by the immunoSEQ preprocessing pipeline were converted into VDJtools format, and non-productive clonotypes were filtered out. Samples with fewer than 10,000 reads were excluded, the remaining samples were subsampled to 10,000 reads, and most of the eight CND-RA samples met this threshold. Using the VDJtools CalcDiversityStats function on data subsampled to 10,000 reads, the Shannon-Wiener, Simpson and clonality indices were calculated. To infer antigen specificity, non-singleton TCRbeta clonotypes were hard-matched against VDJdb, meaning no mismatches were allowed. CDR3 sequences differing by one amino acid (Hamming distance 1) were grouped into clusters with potentially shared antigen targets. After each group was resampled to six samples, one-sided Fisher's exact tests checked public clonotypes for group enrichment, with the whole procedure repeated ten times. TCRdb obtained this table from immuneACCESS and retained in-frame rearrangements with V and J assigned. These tables miss some clones; where compared with another copy, unresolved V genes account for less than half of the shortfall, and the remainder is unexplained. From that table come the V and J calls and clone size; the DNA was used to work out D and trimming. Counted in this sample were roughly 13,000 clones; around 86% of them appeared once. The biggest ten clones account for around a quarter of the sample.

The CDR3 sequence holds 16 residues, the cysteine and phenylalanine included. Only the CDR3 part of the read is kept: 48 bases, read in frame from the first base. V is reduced by 0 bases and J by 1 base, leaving a spacing of 12 bases between them. The germline V gene (reference sequence) specifies LNHNV as CDR1 and YYDKDF as CDR2. The chain employs TRBV15 and TRBJ1-1; TRBD1 is a weak D gene call, 5 bases matching. The clonotype originates from a woman between 30 and 50 years old with seronegative destructive rheumatoid arthritis. The sequencing sample was made of CD8+ T cells from blood. The CDR3 reads as follows: CATSREAGEGNTEAFF. The sequenced DNA: TGTGCCACCAGCAGAGAGGCGGGGGAAGGGAACACTGAAGCTTTCTTT.